These 27 T cell receptor beta chains share one sample of origin, sequenced in a study of T-cell memory formation after mild COVID-19. TCRdb recomputed calls from the 5' RACE reads with MiXCR, one row per CDR3 protein. The sample lists around 160,000 distinct CDR3 sequences, roughly 10% seen once, with 3.8% in the top ten. Sequenced material: PBMCs or a T cell subset sorted from them (not recorded which). All receptors derive from a man between 18 and 29 years old who had mild COVID-19 (a few samples of this study predate the infection). Cell type and time point are not known.

J is TRBJ2-2 and V is TRBV7-2; D uncertain. V lost 0 bases, J lost 6 bases, and 11 bases lay in between. CDR1 is SGHTA and CDR2 is FQGNSA in the germline V gene. The CDR3 length is 15 residues. For the CDR3, the DNA is TGTGCCAGCAGCTTAGCGCGCCTTGGGGCCGGGGAGCTGTTTTTT. Protein product: CASSLARLGAGELFF.

In this sample, this clonotype turned up a few times. The genes are TRBV5-1 and TRBJ1-4; D ambiguous. Germline V lookup: CDR1 SGHRS, CDR2 YFSETQ. Trimming pared 4 bases from V and 2 bases from J, leaving 15 bases between. The CDR3 consists of 16 residues. CDR3 nucleotides: TGCGCCAGCAGCCCCGGAGGGTTTTCGACTAATGAAAAACTGTTTTTT. Its protein product is CASSPGGFSTNEKLFF. Complete variable domain (other parts from reference TRBV5-1 and TRBJ1-4): KAGVTQTPRYLIKTRGQQVTLSCSPISGHRSVSWYQQTPGQGLQFLFEYFSETQRNKGNFPGRFSGRQFSNSRSEMNVSTLELGDSALYLCASSPGGFSTNEKLFFGSGTQLSVL.

This clonotype has only a few counts. The rearrangement uses TRBV10-2 and TRBJ2-7; D perhaps matches TRBD1 (5 bases). Germline loops: CDR1 WSHSY, CDR2 SAAADI. V lost 4 bases to trimming and J lost 4 bases, with 17 bases between them. The CDR3 length is 15 residues. The CDR3 here is CASSAGPRGFYEQYV. The CDR3 DNA is TGCGCCAGCAGTGCTGGTCCAAGGGGATTTTACGAGCAGTACGTC.

This clonotype was recorded many times. The V gene is TRBV12-3 or TRBV12-4, the J gene TRBJ2-5, with D hard to call. Trimming shortened V by 2 bases and J by 1 base, and 5 bases separated the two germline ends. The CDR3 consists of 13 residues. The CDR3 here is CASSLNFQETQYF. The CDR3, as DNA: TGTGCCAGCAGTTTAAACTTCCAAGAGACCCAGTACTTC.

This clonotype was recorded only once. The V and J genes are TRBV2 and TRBJ1-5, with TRBD1 identical over 8 bases. This CDR3 region has 15 residues. Germline V gene lookup returns CDR1 SNHLY and CDR2 FYNNEI. Trimming cost V 7 bases and J 1 base; bases outside gene matches: 6. The chain's CDR3 is CASKRQGSSNQPQHF. CDR3 nucleotides: TGTGCCAGCAAAAGACAGGGGAGCAGCAATCAGCCCCAGCATTTT.

The chain combines TRBV4-1 with TRBJ2-1; TRBD1 might be the D (6 bases). The length of the CDR3 is 13 residues. CDR1 and CDR2 from the germline V gene are MGHRA and YSYEKL. Trimming removed 4 bases from V and 3 bases from J, with 7 bases in between. The CDR3 protein is CASSRDIYNEQFF. CDR3 sequence (DNA): TGCGCCAGCAGCCGGGACATCTACAATGAGCAGTTCTTC.

In this sample, this clonotype turned up a few times. The CDR3 loop is CASRLQGWGTDTQYF. The CDR3 DNA reads TGTGCCAGCAGGCTACAGGGTTGGGGAACAGATACGCAGTATTTT. The rearrangement links TRBV27 to TRBJ2-3; a weak D match, TRBD1 (6 bases). Germline V gene lookup returns CDR1 MNHEY and CDR2 SMNVEV (reference sequence). Trimming took off 6 bases at V and 3 bases at J, with 16 bases between the two ends. This CDR3 region has 15 residues.

J is TRBJ1-2 and V is TRBV5-1; 7 bases map to TRBD1. V dropped 6 bases and J dropped 2; count of bases not matched to a gene: 10. From germline, CDR1 is SGHRS and CDR2 YFSETQ. The CDR3 totals 15 residues. CDR3 nucleotide sequence: TGCGCCAGCATGGTCGGGGGACAGCTGAACTATGGCTACACCTTC. This encodes CASMVGGQLNYGYTF.

This clonotype was detected a few times. CDR3 sequence: CASSPPVLDGYTF. CDR3 DNA: TGTGCCAGCTCACCACCAGTCCTGGACGGCTACACCTTC. V gene TRBV18 combines with J gene TRBJ1-2; D is unclear. The length of the CDR3 is 13 residues. The V end was cut by 0 bases, the J end by 8 bases, with 10 bases between. Germline V gene data show CDR1 as KGHSH and CDR2 as LQKENI.

This sequence joins TRBV4-2 and TRBJ2-3, with unresolved D. This CDR3 spans 13 amino acids. Trimming took 3 bases from V and 2 from J, leaving 6 bases between them. Germline CDR1 reads LGHNA; CDR2 reads YNFKEQ. CDR3 amino acids: CASSHTDTDTQYF. Here the CDR3 DNA reads TGTGCCAGCAGCCACACAGACACAGATACGCAGTATTTT.

This chain connects TRBV20-1 to TRBJ1-6; a weak D match, TRBD1 (6 bases). The CDR3 runs 16 residues. CDR1 and CDR2 (germline): DFQATT, SNEGSKA (reference sequence). V gave up 2 bases and J gave up 8 bases, with 19 bases separating them. The DNA of the CDR3 is TGCAGTGCTAGATCCAACAGGGACTGGAGGGATTCACCCCTCCACTTT. Its protein is CSARSNRDWRDSPLHF.

This clonotype was observed a handful of times. The V call is TRBV7-2, the J call TRBJ1-5, with D tentatively TRBD1 (5 bases). Germline lookup yields CDR1 SGHTA and CDR2 FQGNSA. This CDR3 has 14 amino acids. The germline V and J ends were trimmed by 5 bases and 7 bases, with 15 bases remaining between them. CDR3 bases: TGTGCCAGCAGCCCGATAGTCGGGGGGCAGCCCCAGCATTTT. This codes for CASSPIVGGQPQHF. The full variable domain, rest sourced from reference TRBV7-2 and TRBJ1-5, is GAGVSQSPSNKVTEKGKDVELRCDPISGHTALYWYRQSLGQGLEFLIYFQGNSAPDKSGLPSDRFSAERTGGSVSTLTIQRTQQEDSAVYLCASSPIVGGQPQHFGDGTRLSIL.

This chain connects TRBV2 to TRBJ2-2; 10 nucleotides agree with TRBD2. J lost 0 bases, V lost 6 bases, and 4 bases had no gene match. The V gene's germline CDR1 is SNHLY and CDR2 FYNNEI. The CDR3 spans 16 residues. The CDR3 DNA follows: TGTGCCAGCAGGCCCGGACTAGCGGCGAACACCGGGGAGCTGTTTTTT. Translating it yields CASRPGLAANTGELFF.

This clonotype was observed a handful of times. The V and J genes are TRBV4-3 and TRBJ2-2; 7 bases are a match to TRBD2. In germline, CDR1 is LGHNA, CDR2 YSLEER. Trimming at V came to 0 bases and at J to 6 bases, leaving 7 bases not matched to a gene. CDR3 length: 16 residues. The CDR3 DNA reads TGCGCCAGCAGCCAAGATCCCGGACTAGAGGCCGGGGAGCTGTTTTTT. As protein: CASSQDPGLEAGELFF.

CDR3 in amino acids: CASSLDRRTDSYEQYF. CDR3 in DNA: TGCGCCAGCAGCCTCGATCGGAGGACAGACTCCTACGAGCAGTACTTC. This sequence joins TRBV5-1 and TRBJ2-7; TRBD1 might be the D (6 bases). V was clipped by 4 bases and J by 0 bases, with 17 bases between them. The CDR3 is 16 amino acids. CDR1 and CDR2 (germline): SGHRS, YFSETQ.

This clonotype was seen a few times. The rearrangement uses TRBV4-2 and TRBJ2-5; perhaps TRBD2 as D (5 bases). The germline V and J ends were trimmed by 0 bases and 7 bases, with 12 bases remaining between them. Germline assignment: CDR1 LGHNA and CDR2 YNFKEQ. The length of the CDR3 is 14 residues. CDR3 sequence: CASSQDSVAWTQYF. CDR3 in DNA: TGTGCCAGCAGCCAAGATAGCGTGGCTTGGACCCAGTACTTC.

This clonotype came up a few times. The genes are TRBV5-6 and TRBJ2-7; D is unresolved. This CDR3 is built from 13 residues. V was trimmed by 3 bases and J by 9 bases, leaving 16 bases between them. Germline V gives CDR1 SGHDT, CDR2 YYEEEE. This CDR3 is CASSSGPLGRQYV. CDR3 in DNA: TGTGCCAGCAGCTCAGGACCTCTCGGAAGGCAGTACGTC.

The chain employs TRBV28 and TRBJ2-7; D might be TRBD1 (6 bases). CDR1 MDHEN and CDR2 SYDVKM come from the germline V gene. This CDR3 comprises 15 residues. V was trimmed by 7 bases and J by 2 bases, leaving 18 bases between them. DNA of the CDR3: TGTGCCAGCACCCCCACAGGGAGCGGAACCTACGAGCAGTACGTC. This encodes CASTPTGSGTYEQYV.

This rearrangement joins TRBV11-2 to TRBJ2-7, with TRBD2 as a possible D gene (5 bases). Germline CDR1 is SGHAT and CDR2 is FQNNGV. This CDR3 spans 14 amino acids. The ends were cut back, 5 bases at V and 3 bases at J, with 14 bases in the middle. The CDR3 loop is CASSARPDFYEQYF. The CDR3, as DNA: TGTGCCAGCAGCGCCCGACCGGACTTCTACGAGCAGTACTTC. Together with reference TRBV11-2 and TRBJ2-7, the CDR3 gives the full variable domain: EAGVAQSPRYKIIEKRQSVAFWCNPISGHATLYWYQQILGQGPKLLIQFQNNGVVDDSQLPKDRFSAERLKGVDSTLKIQPAKLEDSAVYLCASSARPDFYEQYFGPGTRLTVT.

This chain connects TRBV4-2 to TRBJ1-2, with TRBD1 as a possible D gene (6 bases). CDR1 and CDR2 (germline): LGHNA, YNFKEQ. The CDR3 sequence is 16 residues long. Trimming stripped 0 bases from V and 5 bases from J, with 16 bases between. The DNA of the CDR3 is TGTGCCAGCAGCCAAGAAACCGGGGGGCTGAAGTATGGCTACACCTTC. Its protein product is CASSQETGGLKYGYTF.

The chain employs TRBV11-2 and TRBJ1-2; D possibly corresponds to TRBD1 (6 bases). The CDR3 has 14 residues. Trimming pared 5 bases from V and 4 bases from J, leaving 14 bases between. Germline CDR1 and CDR2: SGHAT and FQNNGV. This CDR3 is CASSPDGGPYGYTF. CDR3 coding DNA: TGTGCCAGCAGCCCCGACGGGGGCCCCTATGGCTACACCTTC.

The chain links TRBV10-2 to TRBJ2-3; either TRBD1 or TRBD2 may supply D (5 bases each). Germline CDR1 WSHSY, CDR2 SAAADI. The V gene lost 3 bases and the J gene lost 1 base, with 14 bases spanning the gap. The CDR3 spans 16 residues. The CDR3 protein is CASSDSGPPRTDTQYF. The CDR3 DNA is TGCGCCAGCAGTGATTCGGGACCACCTCGCACAGATACGCAGTATTTT.

This clonotype turned up a few times. This chain uses TRBV15 with TRBJ2-2; D may be TRBD1 or TRBD2 (5 bases each). In germline, CDR1 is LNHNV, CDR2 YYDKDF (reference sequence). The CDR3 is made up of 12 amino acids. The V end was cut by 0 bases, the J end by 10 bases, with 6 bases between. CDR3 nucleotides: TGTGCCACCAGCAGAGAGGGGACGGAGCTGTTTTTT. Translating it yields CATSREGTELFF.

This clonotype has only a few counts. The genes are TRBV20-1 and TRBJ1-4; D unresolved. V lost 7 bases and J lost 0, with 9 bases in between. Per germline, CDR1 DFQATT and CDR2 SNEGSKA (reference sequence). The CDR3 has 13 amino acids. CDR3 in amino acids: CSVEAPTNEKLFF. CDR3 DNA sequence: TGCAGTGTTGAGGCCCCAACTAATGAAAAACTGTTTTTT.

This clonotype was counted between two and nine times. The J gene is TRBJ2-5, the V gene TRBV5-1; 9 bases are shared with TRBD1. This CDR3 spans 15 amino acids. The germline gives CDR1 SGHRS, CDR2 YFSETQ. V was pared by 4 bases and J by 5 bases, with 9 bases of the junction left unmatched. CDR3 DNA sequence: TGCGCCAGCAGCACCTTACAGGGGGCCGGGGAGACCCAGTACTTC. Translated: CASSTLQGAGETQYF.

This rearrangement joins TRBV7-2 to TRBJ1-1, with 11 bases that match TRBD1. The CDR3 has 15 residues. Per germline, CDR1 SGHTA and CDR2 FQGNSA. With 0 bases clipped from V and 5 bases from J, the junction kept 2 bases outside the gene matches. CDR3 sequence (DNA): TGTGCCAGCAGCTTAGCGGGACAGGGGGTAACTGAAGCTTTCTTT. Amino acid sequence: CASSLAGQGVTEAFF.

This sequence joins TRBV20-1 and TRBJ1-2, with a tentative D call TRBD1 (5 bases). The ends were cut back, 0 bases at V and 3 bases at J, with 14 bases in the middle. Germline CDR1 DFQATT, CDR2 SNEGSKA (reference sequence). The CDR3 contains 15 residues. The CDR3 here is CSARDRAGPYYGYTF. The CDR3 nucleotides are TGCAGTGCTAGAGATCGGGCGGGGCCCTACTATGGCTACACCTTC.